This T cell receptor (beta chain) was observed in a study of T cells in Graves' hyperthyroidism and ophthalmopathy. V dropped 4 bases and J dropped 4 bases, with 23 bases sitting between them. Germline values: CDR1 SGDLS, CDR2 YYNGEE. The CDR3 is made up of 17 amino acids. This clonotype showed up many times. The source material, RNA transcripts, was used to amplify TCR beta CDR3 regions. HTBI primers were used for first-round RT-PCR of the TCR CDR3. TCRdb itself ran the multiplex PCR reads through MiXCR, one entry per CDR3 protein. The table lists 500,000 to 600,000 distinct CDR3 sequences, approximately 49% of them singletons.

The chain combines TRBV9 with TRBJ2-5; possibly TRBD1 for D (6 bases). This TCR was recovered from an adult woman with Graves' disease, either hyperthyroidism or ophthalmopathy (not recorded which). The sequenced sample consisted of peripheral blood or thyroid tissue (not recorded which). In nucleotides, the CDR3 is TGTGCCAGCAGCTCCCAGGGGTTGGACAGCTTGGGAGAGACCCAGTACTTC. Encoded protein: CASSSQGLDSLGETQYF.